This note documents a single T cell receptor beta chain sequence. The length of the CDR3 is 13 residues. V was cut by 0 bases and J by 10 bases, with 10 bases left in between. TCRdb's table, derived via immunoSEQ multiplex PCR, lists solely in-frame clones and lacks some. The table lists approximately 170,000 clones, about nine tenths of them singletons. The data originate from a study of control samples from healthy donors and cancer patients. The rearrangement uses TRBV12-3 or TRBV12-4 and TRBJ2-1; TRBD2 might be the D (5 bases). The clonotype originates from a woman aged 25 to 39 in good health. Sequences were obtained from blood. The CDR3, as DNA: TGTGCCAGCAGTTTAGCGGGAGTCGGGGAGCAGTTCTTC. Its protein product is CASSLAGVGEQFF.